This passage covers 3 T cell receptor beta chains from one sample sequenced in a study of blood T cell repertoires in COVID-19. TCRdb keeps only in-frame clones here, not all; method: immunoSEQ multiplex PCR. Of about 130,000 clones listed, 85% to 90% were seen once; the top ten hold more than 3.5%. The sample taken for sequencing was peripheral blood. These receptors were collected from a human donor in a cohort sampled during active COVID-19.

This clone appeared a single time. The rearrangement links TRBV6-2 or TRBV6-3 to TRBJ1-1, with D possibly being TRBD1 (5 bases). This CDR3 spans 16 amino acids. Germline CDR1 MNHEY, CDR2 SVGEGT. Trimming pared 6 bases from V and 0 bases from J, leaving 17 bases between. CDR3 DNA: TGTGCCAGCAGCCCAATTCTGCGGGGGTTGAACACTGAAGCTTTCTTT. Translating gives CASSPILRGLNTEAFF.

The chain uses TRBV11-2 and TRBJ2-1; D possibly corresponds to TRBD2 (6 bases). The length of the CDR3 is 14 residues. Germline values: CDR1 SGHAT, CDR2 FQNNGV. The ends were cut back, 2 bases at V and 6 bases at J, with 11 bases in the middle. The chain's CDR3 is CASSLSGPPNEQFF. DNA of the CDR3: TGTGCCAGCAGCTTAAGCGGGCCGCCCAATGAGCAGTTCTTC.

The rearrangement joins TRBV27 to TRBJ1-2; D is perhaps TRBD1 (5 bases). Per the germline V gene, CDR1 is MNHEY and CDR2 is SMNVEV (reference sequence). Trimming stripped 5 bases from V and 0 bases from J, with 13 bases between. This CDR3 region has 15 residues. CDR3 nucleotides: TGTGCCAGCAGTCCTTACAGGAGAGCTAACTATGGCTACACCTTC. Residues: CASSPYRRANYGYTF.